This T cell receptor (beta chain) was identified during a study of blood T cells in healthy people across ages. General study findings and limits: Reliance upon unsorted PBMCs precluded definitive naive versus antigen-experienced comparison. More naive CD4+ cells and higher diversity were found in long-lived than in aged donors.

As for this clonotype: What it binds is not known.

A second PCR, run for roughly 7 to 12 cycles, used a sample-barcoded 5' primer plus a J-beta primer mix. Via MiXCR, TCRdb re-called the 5' RACE reads, giving one row per CDR3 protein. This table has over 700,000 distinct CDR3 sequences, around half appearing once. The authors extracted at least 6 micrograms of total RNA per sample. Germline-derived CDR1 and CDR2 are LGHDT and YNNKEL (reference sequence). There are 16 residues in the CDR3. V was pared by 0 bases and J by 5 bases, with 6 bases of the junction left unmatched. The J gene is TRBJ2-1, the V gene TRBV3-1, with TRBD1 matching 8 bases. What was sequenced was blood. This receptor was taken from a man aged 80 or over in good health. CDR3 in DNA: TGTGCCAGCAGCCAAGACCGGACAGGGTATGACAATGAGCAGTTCTTC. Encoded protein: CASSQDRTGYDNEQFF.